What follows describes a single T cell receptor (beta chain). This clone was observed a few times. Its cognate antigen has yet to be identified. No base quality values were provided; no much bigger clone lies one nucleotide off. This sample stems from a study of technical replicates of blood from a handful of donors (dated by TCRdb to the late 2010s). Receptors were amplified or captured by the immunoSEQ multiplex PCR assay. Drawn from immuneACCESS, this table holds only the in-frame rearrangements with V and J called that TCRdb kept. Clones are partly lost; checked studies trace under half to an unresolved V gene and leave the rest unexplained. A total of under 85,000 clones appear in this sample, 85% to 95% of them only once. The ten biggest clones cover 0.35% to 0.4% of the sample. Material for sequencing was T cells isolated from PBMCs. This clonotype was sampled from a human donor in good health.

The DNA sequence is as follows: TGCAGTGCTACGGTCGGTTCTGAAGCTTTCTTT. The resulting protein is CSATVGSEAFF. The chain couples TRBV20-1 to TRBJ1-1; no D gene can be assigned with confidence. The germline ends are 9 bases apart after V is trimmed by 4 bases and J by 6 bases. The CDR3 spans 11 residues, from the cysteine through the phenylalanine. Just the 33-base CDR3 DNA is kept, in frame starting at base 1. CDR1 and CDR2, looked up from the germline V gene (reference sequence), are DFQATT and SNEGSKA.